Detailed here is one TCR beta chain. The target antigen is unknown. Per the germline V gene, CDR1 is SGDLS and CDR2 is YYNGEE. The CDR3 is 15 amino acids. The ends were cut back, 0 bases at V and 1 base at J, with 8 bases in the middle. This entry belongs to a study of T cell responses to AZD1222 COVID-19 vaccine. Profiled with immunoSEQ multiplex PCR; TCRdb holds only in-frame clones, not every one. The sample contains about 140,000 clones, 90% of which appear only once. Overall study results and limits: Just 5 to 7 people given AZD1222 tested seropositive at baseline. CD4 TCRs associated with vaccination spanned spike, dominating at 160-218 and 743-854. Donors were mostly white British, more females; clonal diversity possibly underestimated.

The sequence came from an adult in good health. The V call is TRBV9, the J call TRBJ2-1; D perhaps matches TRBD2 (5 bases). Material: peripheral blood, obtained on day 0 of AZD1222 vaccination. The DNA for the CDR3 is TGTGCCAGCAGCGTAGAGAGCGGTTCCTACAATGAGCAGTTCTTC. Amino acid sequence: CASSVESGSYNEQFF.